The TCR beta chain under discussion was sequenced for a study of blood T cell repertoires in COVID-19. The sample holds one count of this clone. Authors' analysis steps: Amplification of reference gene primers provided the estimated nucleated cell counts. TCRdb's table, derived via immunoSEQ multiplex PCR, lists solely in-frame clones and lacks some. Clone size and V and J calls were adopted from that table, with D and trimming inferred from the DNA. Of roughly 300,000 clones in the sample, about 88% are singletons; the top ten hold more than 1.4%. The V gene's germline CDR1 is SEHNR and CDR2 FQNEAQ (reference sequence). V dropped 6 bases and J dropped 1 base, with 12 bases sitting between them. The CDR3 length is 15 residues.

The gene calls are TRBV7-9 and TRBJ2-2; tentative D call: TRBD2 (6 bases). The sequenced material came from peripheral blood. This receptor was identified in a human donor with COVID-19, enrolled during active disease. The donor label of this sample is uncertain. The CDR3 sequence: CASSPPGRNTGELFF. CDR3 DNA: TGTGCCAGCAGTCCACCCGGGAGGAACACCGGGGAGCTGTTTTTT.